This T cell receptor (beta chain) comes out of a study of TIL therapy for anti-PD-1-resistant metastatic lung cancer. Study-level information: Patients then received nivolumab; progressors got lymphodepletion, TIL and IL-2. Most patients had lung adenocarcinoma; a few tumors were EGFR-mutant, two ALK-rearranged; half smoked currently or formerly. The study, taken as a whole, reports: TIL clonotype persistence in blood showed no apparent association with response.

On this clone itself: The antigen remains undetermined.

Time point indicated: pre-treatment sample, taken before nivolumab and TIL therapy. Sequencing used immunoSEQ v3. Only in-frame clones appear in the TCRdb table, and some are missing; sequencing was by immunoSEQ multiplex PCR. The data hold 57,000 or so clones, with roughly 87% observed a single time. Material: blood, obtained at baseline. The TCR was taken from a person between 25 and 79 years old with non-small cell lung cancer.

CDR3 region: CASSRQGAYGYTF. CDR3 bases: TGTGCCAGCTCCAGACAGGGGGCCTATGGCTACACCTTC. This sequence joins TRBV28 and TRBJ1-2, with 10 bases fitting TRBD1. After removal of 8 bases from V and 4 bases from J, the junction contained 4 bases not matched to a gene. The CDR3 runs to 13 residues. CDR1 is MDHEN, CDR2 SYDVKM, per germline.